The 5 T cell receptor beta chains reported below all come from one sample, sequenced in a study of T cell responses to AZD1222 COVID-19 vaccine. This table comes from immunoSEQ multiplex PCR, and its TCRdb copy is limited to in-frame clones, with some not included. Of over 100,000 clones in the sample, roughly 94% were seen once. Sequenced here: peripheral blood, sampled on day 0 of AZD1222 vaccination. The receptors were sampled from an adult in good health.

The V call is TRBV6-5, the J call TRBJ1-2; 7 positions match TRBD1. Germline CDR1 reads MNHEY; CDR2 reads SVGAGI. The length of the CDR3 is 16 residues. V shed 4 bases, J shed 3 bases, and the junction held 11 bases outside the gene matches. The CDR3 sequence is CASSSLRRDSHYGYTF. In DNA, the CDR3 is TGTGCCAGCAGTTCCTTAAGACGGGACAGCCACTATGGCTACACCTTC.

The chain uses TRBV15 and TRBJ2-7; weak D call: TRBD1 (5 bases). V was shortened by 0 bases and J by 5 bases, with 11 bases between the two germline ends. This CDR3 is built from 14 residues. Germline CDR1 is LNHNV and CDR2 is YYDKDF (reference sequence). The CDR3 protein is CATSRETENDEQYF. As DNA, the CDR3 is TGTGCCACCAGCAGAGAGACAGAGAACGACGAGCAGTACTTC. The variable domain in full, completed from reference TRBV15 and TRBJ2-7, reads DAMVIQNPRYQVTQFGKPVTLSCSQTLNHNVMYWYQQKSSQAPKLLFHYYDKDFNNEADTPDNFQSRRPNTSFCFLDIRSPGLGDTAMYLCATSRETENDEQYFGPGTRLTVT.

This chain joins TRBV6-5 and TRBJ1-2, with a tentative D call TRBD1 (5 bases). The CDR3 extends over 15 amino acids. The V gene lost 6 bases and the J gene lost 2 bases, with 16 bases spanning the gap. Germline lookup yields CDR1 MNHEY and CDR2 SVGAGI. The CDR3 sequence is CASRSAPGRNYGYTF. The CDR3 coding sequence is TGTGCCAGCAGGTCCGCTCCGGGACGGAACTATGGCTACACCTTC.

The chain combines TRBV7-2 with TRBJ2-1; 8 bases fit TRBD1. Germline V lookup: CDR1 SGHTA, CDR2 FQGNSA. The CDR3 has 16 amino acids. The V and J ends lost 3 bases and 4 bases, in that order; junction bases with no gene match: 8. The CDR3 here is CASSFRGQGLYNEQFF. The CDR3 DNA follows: TGTGCCAGCAGCTTCCGAGGACAGGGTTTGTACAATGAGCAGTTCTTC.

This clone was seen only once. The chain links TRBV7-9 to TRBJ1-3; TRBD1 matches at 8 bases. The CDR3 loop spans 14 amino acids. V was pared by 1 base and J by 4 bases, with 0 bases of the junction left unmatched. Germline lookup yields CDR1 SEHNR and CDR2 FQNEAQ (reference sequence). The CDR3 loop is CASSLGTGGNTIYF. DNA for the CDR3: TGTGCCAGCAGCTTAGGGACAGGGGGAAACACCATATATTTT.